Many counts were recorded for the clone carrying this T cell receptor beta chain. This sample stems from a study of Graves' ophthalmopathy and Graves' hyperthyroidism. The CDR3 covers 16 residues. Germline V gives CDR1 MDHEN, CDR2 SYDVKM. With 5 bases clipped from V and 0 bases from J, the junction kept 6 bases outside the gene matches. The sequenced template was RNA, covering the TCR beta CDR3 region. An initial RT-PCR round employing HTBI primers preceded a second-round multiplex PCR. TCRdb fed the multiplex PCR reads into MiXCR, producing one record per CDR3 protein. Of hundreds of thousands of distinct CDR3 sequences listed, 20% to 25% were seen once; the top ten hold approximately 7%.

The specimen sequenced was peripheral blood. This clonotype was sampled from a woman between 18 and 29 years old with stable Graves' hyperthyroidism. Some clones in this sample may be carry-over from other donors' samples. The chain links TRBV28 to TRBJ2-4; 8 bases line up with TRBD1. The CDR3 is CASSTQGVIAKNIQYF. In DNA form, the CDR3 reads TGTGCCAGCAGTACACAGGGGGTTATAGCCAAAAACATTCAGTACTTC.